The present TCR beta chain was sequenced within a study of OX40 agonist ivuxolimab in advanced cancers. Germline values: CDR1 LGHNA, CDR2 YSLEER. The CDR3 spans 15 residues. With 0 bases clipped from V and 1 base from J, the junction kept 1 base outside the gene matches. The method was immunoSEQ multiplex PCR; TCRdb's version includes in-frame clones alone and lacks a portion of them. The sample carries around 100,000 clones, 90% to 95% recorded once. Sample: CD4+ or CD8+ T cells sorted from blood, taken in a trial of the OX40 agonist ivuxolimab. The chain is built from TRBV4-3 and TRBJ1-1; 8 bases agree with TRBD1. This TCR came from an adult with an advanced solid tumor such as melanoma, head and neck, liver or kidney cancer. The CDR3 DNA follows: TGCGCCAGCAGCCAAGAGACAGGGGAGAACACTGAAGCTTTCTTT. Residues: CASSQETGENTEAFF.